This TCR beta chain was sequenced for a study of T cell repertoires in urothelial bladder cancer (dated by TCRdb to between 2017 and 2020). Regarding the complete study: Of the roughly 12 resected lesions, three were clinically staged as cT0, three as cTa, three as cT1 and three as cT2 or greater. The study compared clonality of the TCR repertoire in bladder tumors against clonality in benign bladder inflammation. About a dozen patients who had bladder lesions and were undergoing transurethral resection were prospectively identified. About 13 resected bladder lesions, consisting of urothelial carcinoma (UC+) and benign (UC-) specimens, were examined. Overall study results and their limits: A single T-cell clone reached up to roughly 15% of infiltrating lymphocytes in carcinoma specimens, compared with approximately 1.9% in benign specimens. Median tumor infiltrating lymphocyte percentage was more than 1.5% in carcinoma specimens and over 9.5% in benign specimens. Fewer T cells were found in urothelial carcinoma specimens than in benign specimens, with medians of roughly 5,600 and 26,000, respectively.

The CDR3 has 14 amino acids, counting the end cysteine and phenylalanine. Only the CDR3 region is kept as DNA, spanning 42 bases read in frame from base 1. V loses 8 bases, J loses 11 bases, and the germline ends lie 22 bases apart. CDR1 and CDR2, per the germline V gene (reference sequence), are MNHEY and SMNVEV. Of note for this clone: Its antigen specificity is not known. No base quality information exists; no much larger clone differs at one position.

The TCR beta chain CDR3 region was sequenced with the immunoSEQ assay. In the paper's pipeline: For each specimen, T-cell fraction, clonal dominance and maximum TCR clone frequency were calculated. TCRdb carries this immuneACCESS record with in-frame sequences only. Its versions omit some clonotypes, under half of them owing to an unresolved V gene in the studies checked, with the rest unexplained. D and trimming come from the DNA, and the V and J calls and clone size come from that table. Here the sample has 2,000 to 2,500 clones; about three quarters occur a single time. The ten largest clones represent 10% of the sample. Specimens of bladder lesions were obtained during transurethral resection and kept at -80C. From bladder specimens obtained at transurethral resection, DNA was extracted.

The sequenced material came from tumor-infiltrating cells from bladder cancer. The chain couples TRBV27 to TRBJ1-5; no D gene is confidently identified. The source is a human donor with urothelial carcinoma. The nucleotide sequence is given as TGTGCCAGCCGTAGAGACGGGCGAGACGGGACCCAGCATTTT. Its protein reads: CASRRDGRDGTQHF.